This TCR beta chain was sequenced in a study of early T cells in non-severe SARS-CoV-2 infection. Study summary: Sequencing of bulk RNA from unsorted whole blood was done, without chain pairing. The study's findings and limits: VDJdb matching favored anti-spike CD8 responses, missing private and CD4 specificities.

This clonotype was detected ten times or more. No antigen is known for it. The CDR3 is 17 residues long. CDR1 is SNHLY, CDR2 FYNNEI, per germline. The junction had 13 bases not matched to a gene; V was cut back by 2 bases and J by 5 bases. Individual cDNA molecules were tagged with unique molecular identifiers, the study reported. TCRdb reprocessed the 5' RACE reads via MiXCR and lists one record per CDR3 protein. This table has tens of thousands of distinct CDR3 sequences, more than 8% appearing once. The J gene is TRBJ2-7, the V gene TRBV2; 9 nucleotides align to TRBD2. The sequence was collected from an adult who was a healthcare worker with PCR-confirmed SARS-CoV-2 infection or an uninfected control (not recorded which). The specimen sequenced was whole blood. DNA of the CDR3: TGTGCCAGCAGTGAAAGGAGTCGGCTAGCGGGGTTAAACGAGCAGTACTTC. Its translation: CASSERSRLAGLNEQYF.